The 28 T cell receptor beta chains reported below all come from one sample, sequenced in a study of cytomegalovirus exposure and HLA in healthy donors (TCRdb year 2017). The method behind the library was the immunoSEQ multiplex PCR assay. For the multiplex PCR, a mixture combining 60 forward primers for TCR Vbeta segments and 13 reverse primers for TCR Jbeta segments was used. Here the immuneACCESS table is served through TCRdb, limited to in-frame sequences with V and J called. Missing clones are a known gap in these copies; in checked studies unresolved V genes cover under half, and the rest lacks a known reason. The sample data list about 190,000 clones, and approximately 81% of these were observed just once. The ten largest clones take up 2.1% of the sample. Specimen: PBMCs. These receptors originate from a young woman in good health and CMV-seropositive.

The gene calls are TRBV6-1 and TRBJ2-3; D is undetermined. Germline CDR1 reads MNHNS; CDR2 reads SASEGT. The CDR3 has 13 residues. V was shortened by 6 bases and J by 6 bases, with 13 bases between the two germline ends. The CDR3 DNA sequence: TGTGCCAGCAGGGCGACTTTGGCGGATACGCAGTATTTT. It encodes CASRATLADTQYF.

CDR3 sequence (DNA): TGTGCCAGCAGCTTAAAGGCCCCCCAACTCGGAGAGAGCAATCAGCCCCAGCATTTT. The encoded protein is CASSLKAPQLGESNQPQHF. The V gene is TRBV7-2, the J gene TRBJ1-5; D is uncertain. Trimming removed 2 bases at V and 1 base at J, with 21 bases between. This CDR3 contains 19 residues. Germline-derived CDR1 and CDR2 are SGHTA and FQGNSA.

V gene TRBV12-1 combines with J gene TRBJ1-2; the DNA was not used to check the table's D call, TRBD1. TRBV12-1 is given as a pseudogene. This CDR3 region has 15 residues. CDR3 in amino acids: CASSFSGAGGYGYTF. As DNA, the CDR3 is TGTGCCAGCAGCTTTAGCGGAGCAGGGGGCTATGGCTACACCTTC.

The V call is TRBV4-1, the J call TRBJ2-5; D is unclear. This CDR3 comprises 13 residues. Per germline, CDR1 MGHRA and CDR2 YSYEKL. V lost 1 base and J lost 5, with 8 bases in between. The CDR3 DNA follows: TGCGCCAGCAGCCAAGTTCATCGGGAGACCCAGTACTTC. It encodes CASSQVHRETQYF.

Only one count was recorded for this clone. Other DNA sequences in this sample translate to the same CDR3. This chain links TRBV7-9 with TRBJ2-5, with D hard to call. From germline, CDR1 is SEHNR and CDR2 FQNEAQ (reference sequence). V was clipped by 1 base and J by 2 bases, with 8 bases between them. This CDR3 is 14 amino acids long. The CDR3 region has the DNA TGTGCCAGCAGCTTAGGACTGTCTCAAGAGACCCAGTACTTC. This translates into CASSLGLSQETQYF.

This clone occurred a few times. CDR3 region: CAWDWGGVNSPLHF. In DNA form, the CDR3 reads TGTGCCTGGGATTGGGGGGGAGTTAATTCACCCCTCCACTTT. V and J are TRBV30 and TRBJ1-6, with D maybe TRBD1 (5 bases). CDR3 size: 14 residues. The germline V gene encodes CDR1 GTSNPN and CDR2 SVGIG (reference sequence). Trimming took 5 bases from V and 6 from J, leaving 14 bases between them. The complete variable domain, with remaining parts taken from reference TRBV30 and TRBJ1-6, reads SQTIHQWPATLVQPVGSPLSLECTVEGTSNPNLYWYRQAAGRGLQLLFYSVGIGQISSEVPQNLSASRPQDRQFILSSKKLLLSDSGFYLCAWDWGGVNSPLHFGNGTRLTVT.

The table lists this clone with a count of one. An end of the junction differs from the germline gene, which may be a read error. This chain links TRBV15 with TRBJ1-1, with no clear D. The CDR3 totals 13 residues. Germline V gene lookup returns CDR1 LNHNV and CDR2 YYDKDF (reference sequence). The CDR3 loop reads CATSSTDYTEAFF. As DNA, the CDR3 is TGTGCCACCAGCAGTACCGACTACACCGAAGCTTTCTTT. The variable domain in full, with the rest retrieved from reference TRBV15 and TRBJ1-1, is DAMVIQNPRYQVTQFGKPVTLSCSQTLNHNVMYWYQQKSSQAPKLLFHYYDKDFNNEADTPDNFQSRRPNTSFCFLDIRSPGLGDTAMYLCATSSTDYTEAFFGQGTRLTVV.

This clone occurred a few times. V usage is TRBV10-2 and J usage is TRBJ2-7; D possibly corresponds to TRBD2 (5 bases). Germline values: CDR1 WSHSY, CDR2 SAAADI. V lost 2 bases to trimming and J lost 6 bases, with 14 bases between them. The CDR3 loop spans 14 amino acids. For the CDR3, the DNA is TGCGCCAGCAGTGAGGTTTCAATTCGGGGCGAGCAGTACTTC. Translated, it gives CASSEVSIRGEQYF.

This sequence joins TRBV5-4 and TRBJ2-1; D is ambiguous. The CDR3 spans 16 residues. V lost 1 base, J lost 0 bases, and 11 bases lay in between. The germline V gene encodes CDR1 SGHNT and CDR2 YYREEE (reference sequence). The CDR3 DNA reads TGTGCCAGCAGCTTGTTGGTCGGCGGCTCCTACAATGAGCAGTTCTTC. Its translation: CASSLLVGGSYNEQFF. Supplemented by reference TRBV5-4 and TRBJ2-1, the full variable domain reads ETGVTQSPTHLIKTRGQQVTLRCSSQSGHNTVSWYQQALGQGPQFIFQYYREEENGRGNFPPRFSGLQFPNYSSELNVNALELDDSALYLCASSLLVGGSYNEQFFGPGTRLTVL.

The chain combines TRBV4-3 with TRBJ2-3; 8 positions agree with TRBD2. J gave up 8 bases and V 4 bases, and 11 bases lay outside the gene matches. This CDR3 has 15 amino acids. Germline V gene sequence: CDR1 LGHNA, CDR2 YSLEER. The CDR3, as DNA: TGCGCCAGCAGCCTACAGCGGGGGTCGATAGCTACGCAGTATTTT. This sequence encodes CASSLQRGSIATQYF.

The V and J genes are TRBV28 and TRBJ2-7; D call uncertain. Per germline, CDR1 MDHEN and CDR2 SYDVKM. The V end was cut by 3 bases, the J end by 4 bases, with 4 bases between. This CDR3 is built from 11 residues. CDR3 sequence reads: CASSFGYEQYF. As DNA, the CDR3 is TGTGCCAGCAGTTTCGGTTACGAGCAGTACTTC.

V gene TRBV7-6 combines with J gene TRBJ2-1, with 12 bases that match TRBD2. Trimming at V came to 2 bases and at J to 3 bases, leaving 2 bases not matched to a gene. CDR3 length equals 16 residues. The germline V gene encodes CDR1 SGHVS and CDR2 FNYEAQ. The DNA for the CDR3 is TGTGCCAGCAGCTTACTAGCGGGGGGGTTCTACAATGAGCAGTTCTTC. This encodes CASSLLAGGFYNEQFF.

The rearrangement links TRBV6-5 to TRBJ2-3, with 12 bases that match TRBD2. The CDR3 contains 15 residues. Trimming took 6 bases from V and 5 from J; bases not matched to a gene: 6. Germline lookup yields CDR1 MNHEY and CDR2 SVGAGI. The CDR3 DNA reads TGTGCCAGCAGCCCTAGCGGGGGGGCAGGAGATACGCAGTATTTT. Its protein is CASSPSGGAGDTQYF.

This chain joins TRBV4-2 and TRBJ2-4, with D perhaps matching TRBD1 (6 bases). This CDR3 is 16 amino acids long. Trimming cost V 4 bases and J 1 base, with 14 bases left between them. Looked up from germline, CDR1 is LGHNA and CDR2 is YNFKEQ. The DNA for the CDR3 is TGTGCCAGCAGCCCCGACAGGCGGGTGGCCAAAAACATTCAGTACTTC. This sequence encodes CASSPDRRVAKNIQYF.

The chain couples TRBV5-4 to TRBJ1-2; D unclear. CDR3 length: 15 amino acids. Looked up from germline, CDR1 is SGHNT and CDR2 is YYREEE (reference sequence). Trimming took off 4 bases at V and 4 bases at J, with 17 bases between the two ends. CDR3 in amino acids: CASSPPDGIGYGYTF. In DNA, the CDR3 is TGTGCCAGCAGCCCGCCGGACGGGATCGGCTATGGCTACACCTTC.

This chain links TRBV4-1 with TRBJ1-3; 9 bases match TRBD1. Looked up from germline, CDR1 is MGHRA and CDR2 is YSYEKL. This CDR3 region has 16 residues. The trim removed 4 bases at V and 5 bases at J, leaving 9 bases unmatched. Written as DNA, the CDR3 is TGCGCCAGCAGCCGGGGGGACAGGGACCTTCGAAACACCATATATTTT. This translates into CASSRGDRDLRNTIYF.

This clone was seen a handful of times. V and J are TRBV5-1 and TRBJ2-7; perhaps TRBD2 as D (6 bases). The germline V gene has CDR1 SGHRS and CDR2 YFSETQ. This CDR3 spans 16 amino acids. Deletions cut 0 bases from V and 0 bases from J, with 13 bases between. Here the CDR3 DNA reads TGCGCCAGCAGCTTGGACCCGGGGGTTAGCTCCTACGAGCAGTACGTC. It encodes CASSLDPGVSSYEQYV.

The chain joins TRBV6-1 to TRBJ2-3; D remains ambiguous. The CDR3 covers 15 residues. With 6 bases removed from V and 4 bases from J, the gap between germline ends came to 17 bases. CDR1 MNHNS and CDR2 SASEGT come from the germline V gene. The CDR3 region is CASRAKWWSADTQYF. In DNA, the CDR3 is TGTGCCAGCAGGGCAAAGTGGTGGTCCGCAGATACGCAGTATTTT.

In DNA, the CDR3 is TGTGCCAGCAGCTTCCGCAGGGTCCCAGCTCAAGAGACCCAGTACTTC. It codes for CASSFRRVPAQETQYF. This chain uses TRBV7-2 with TRBJ2-5; D possibly corresponds to TRBD1 (5 bases). Per the germline V gene, CDR1 is SGHTA and CDR2 is FQGNSA. V lost 3 bases and J 2 bases, leaving 16 bases between the germline ends. This CDR3 is built from 16 residues.

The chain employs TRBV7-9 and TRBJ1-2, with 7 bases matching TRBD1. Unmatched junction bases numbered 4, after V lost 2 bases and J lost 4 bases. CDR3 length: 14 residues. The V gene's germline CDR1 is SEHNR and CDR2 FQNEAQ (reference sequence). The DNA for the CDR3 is TGTGCCAGCAGCTTACCCGACAGGGCCTATGGCTACACCTTC. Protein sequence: CASSLPDRAYGYTF.

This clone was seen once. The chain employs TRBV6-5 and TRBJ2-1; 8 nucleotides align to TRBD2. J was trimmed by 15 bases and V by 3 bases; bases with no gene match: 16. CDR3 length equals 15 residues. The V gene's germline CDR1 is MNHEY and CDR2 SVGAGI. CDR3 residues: CASSYSGTPGGQLFF. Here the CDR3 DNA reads TGTGCCAGCAGTTATTCGGGAACCCCGGGGGGGCAATTGTTCTTC.

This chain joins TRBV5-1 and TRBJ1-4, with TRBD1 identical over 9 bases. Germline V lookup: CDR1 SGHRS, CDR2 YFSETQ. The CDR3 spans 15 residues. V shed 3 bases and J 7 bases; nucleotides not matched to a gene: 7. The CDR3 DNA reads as TGCGCCAGCAGCTCAACACGACAGGGGGGTGAAAAACTGTTTTTT. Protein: CASSSTRQGGEKLFF.

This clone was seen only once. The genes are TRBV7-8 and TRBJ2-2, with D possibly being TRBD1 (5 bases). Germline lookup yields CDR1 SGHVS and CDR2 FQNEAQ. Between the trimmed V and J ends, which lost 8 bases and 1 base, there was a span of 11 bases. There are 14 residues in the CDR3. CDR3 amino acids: CASGHILNTGELFF. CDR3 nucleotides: TGTGCCAGCGGACATATTTTGAACACCGGGGAGCTGTTTTTT.

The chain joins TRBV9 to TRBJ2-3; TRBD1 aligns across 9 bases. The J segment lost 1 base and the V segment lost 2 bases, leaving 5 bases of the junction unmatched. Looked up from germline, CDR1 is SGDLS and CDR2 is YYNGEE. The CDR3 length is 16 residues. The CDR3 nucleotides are TGTGCCAGCAGCGTTACAGGGGGCGGAGGCACAGATACGCAGTATTTT. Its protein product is CASSVTGGGGTDTQYF.

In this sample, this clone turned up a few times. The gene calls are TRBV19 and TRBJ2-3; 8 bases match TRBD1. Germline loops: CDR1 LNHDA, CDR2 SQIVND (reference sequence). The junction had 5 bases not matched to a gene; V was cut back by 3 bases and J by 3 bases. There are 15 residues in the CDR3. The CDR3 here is CASSMGQGATDTQYF. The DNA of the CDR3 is TGTGCCAGTAGTATGGGGCAGGGGGCGACAGATACGCAGTATTTT.

The CDR3 region has the DNA TGTGCCAGTAGTCTGGCGGCGGGGCGAGATACGCAGTATTTT. This codes for CASSLAAGRDTQYF. The J gene is TRBJ2-3, the V gene TRBV19; D is possibly TRBD2 (6 bases). V shed 5 bases and J shed 5 bases, with 14 bases lying between them. Germline CDR1 is LNHDA and CDR2 is SQIVND (reference sequence). There are 14 residues in the CDR3.

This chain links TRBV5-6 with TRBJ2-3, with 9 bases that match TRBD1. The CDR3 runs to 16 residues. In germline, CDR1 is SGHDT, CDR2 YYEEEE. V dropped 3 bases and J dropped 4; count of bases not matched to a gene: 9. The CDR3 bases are TGTGCCAGCAGCTCCCGCGGACAGGGGACCGCAGATACGCAGTATTTT. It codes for CASSSRGQGTADTQYF.

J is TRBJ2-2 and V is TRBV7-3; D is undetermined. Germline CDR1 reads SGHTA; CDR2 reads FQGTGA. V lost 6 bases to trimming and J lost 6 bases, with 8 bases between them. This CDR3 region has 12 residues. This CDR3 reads CASSPPAGELFF. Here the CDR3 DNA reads TGTGCCAGCAGTCCTCCGGCCGGGGAGCTGTTTTTT.